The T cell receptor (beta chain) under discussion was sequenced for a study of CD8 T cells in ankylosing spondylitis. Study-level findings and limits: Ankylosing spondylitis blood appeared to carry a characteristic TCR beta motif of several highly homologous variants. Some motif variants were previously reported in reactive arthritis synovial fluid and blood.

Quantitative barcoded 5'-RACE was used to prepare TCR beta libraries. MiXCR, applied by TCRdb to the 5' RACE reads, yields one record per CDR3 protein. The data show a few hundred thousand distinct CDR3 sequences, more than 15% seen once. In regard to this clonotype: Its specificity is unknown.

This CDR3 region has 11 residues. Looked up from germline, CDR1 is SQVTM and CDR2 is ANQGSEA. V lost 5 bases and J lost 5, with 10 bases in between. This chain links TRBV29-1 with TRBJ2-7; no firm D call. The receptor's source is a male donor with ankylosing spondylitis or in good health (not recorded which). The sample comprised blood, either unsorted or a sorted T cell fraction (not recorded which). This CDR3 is CSVILPNEQYF. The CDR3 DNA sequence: TGCAGCGTTATTTTACCAAACGAGCAGTACTTC.